Given below is one TCR beta chain in context. Its target is unknown. Amplification used 60 Vbeta primers and 13 Jbeta primers. Here immunoSEQ multiplex PCR was the method, and the copy in TCRdb shows in-frame clones only, minus some. This sample has 120,000 to 150,000 clones, with 61% found just once. Trimming pared 10 bases from V and 0 bases from J, leaving 14 bases between. The germline CDR1 and CDR2 sequences are LNHDA and SQIVND (reference sequence). The length of the CDR3 is 14 residues. The data originate from a study of cytomegalovirus exposure and HLA in healthy donors. Regarding the study as a whole: By a later analysis, the bulk of CMV-associated TCR beta chains appeared HLA-restricted.

This sequence originates from a male donor in good health and CMV-seronegative. The sequenced sample consisted of PBMCs. This chain links TRBV19 with TRBJ2-3; the D gene is possibly TRBD1 (5 bases). For the CDR3, the DNA is TGTGCCACCGGAGACAGATCTAGCACAGATACGCAGTATTTT. It specifies CATGDRSSTDTQYF.